This passage covers 32 T cell receptor beta chains from one sample sequenced in a study of graft-versus-host responses after intestinal transplantation. No antigen has been assigned to these receptors. Profiled with immunoSEQ multiplex PCR; TCRdb holds only in-frame clones, not every one. This table has about 120,000 clones, roughly 91% appearing once. Specimen: unstimulated CD4+ T cells sorted from spleen or lymph node cells, collected before intestinal transplant. These TCRs come from a human donor who received an intestinal transplant.

The chain couples TRBV2 to TRBJ2-1; D not certain. CDR1 is SNHLY and CDR2 is FYNNEI in the germline V gene. The V end lost 6 bases, the J end lost 6 bases, and 6 bases lay between the germline ends. CDR3 size: 11 residues. This chain's CDR3 is CASSYGNEQFF. CDR3 bases: TGTGCCAGCAGCTACGGCAATGAGCAGTTCTTC.

The chain joins TRBV27 to TRBJ2-7; 11 bases are a match to TRBD2. Losses at the gene ends were 5 bases for V and 5 bases for J; bases not matched to a gene: 8. Looked up from germline, CDR1 is MNHEY and CDR2 is SMNVEV (reference sequence). The CDR3 is made up of 15 amino acids. CDR3 in amino acids: CASSQRASGRHEQYF. Written as DNA, the CDR3 is TGTGCCAGCAGTCAGAGGGCTAGCGGGAGGCACGAGCAGTACTTC.

V and J are TRBV28 and TRBJ2-3, with 14 positions matching TRBD2. The CDR3 is made up of 16 amino acids. Germline-derived CDR1 and CDR2 are MDHEN and SYDVKM. V shed 6 bases, J shed 3 bases, and the junction held 5 bases outside the gene matches. The CDR3 here is CASSVGLAGGTDTQYF. In nucleotides, the CDR3 is TGTGCCAGCAGCGTAGGACTAGCGGGAGGTACAGATACGCAGTATTTT.

This chain uses TRBV18 with TRBJ1-2; TRBD1 agrees at 7 bases. The V gene's germline CDR1 is KGHSH and CDR2 LQKENI. Unmatched junction bases numbered 10, after V lost 5 bases and J lost 7 bases. The CDR3 contains 14 residues. The CDR3 DNA sequence: TGTGCCAGCTCAACCGGGACAGATGGGAGTGGCTACACCTTC. Translated, it gives CASSTGTDGSGYTF. Variable domain in full (rest from reference TRBV18 and TRBJ1-2): NAGVMQNPRHLVRRRGQEARLRCSPMKGHSHVYWYRQLPEEGLKFMVYLQKENIIDESGMPKERFSAEFPKEGPSILRIQQVVRGDSAAYFCASSTGTDGSGYTFGSGTRLTVV.

About this clone: Other DNA variants within this sample encode the same CDR3. The chain is built from TRBV6-5 and TRBJ2-7; D call uncertain. The V end lost 0 bases, the J end lost 4 bases, and 7 bases lay between the germline ends. The CDR3 extends over 13 amino acids. Germline V gene lookup returns CDR1 MNHEY and CDR2 SVGAGI. The CDR3 reads CASSYSKGYEQYF. Here the CDR3 DNA reads TGTGCCAGCAGTTACTCGAAAGGGTACGAGCAGTACTTC.

The gene calls are TRBV18 and TRBJ2-1; D might be TRBD2 (6 bases). The germline V and J ends were trimmed by 4 bases and 6 bases, with 10 bases remaining between them. There are 13 residues in the CDR3. Germline loops: CDR1 KGHSH, CDR2 LQKENI. CDR3 sequence (DNA): TGTGCCAGCTCACGACTAGAAGGCAATGAGCAGTTCTTC. This codes for CASSRLEGNEQFF. Combining the CDR3 with reference TRBV18 and TRBJ2-1 gives the whole variable domain NAGVMQNPRHLVRRRGQEARLRCSPMKGHSHVYWYRQLPEEGLKFMVYLQKENIIDESGMPKERFSAEFPKEGPSILRIQQVVRGDSAAYFCASSRLEGNEQFFGPGTRLTVL.

The chain couples TRBV19 to TRBJ2-6; a weak D match, TRBD2 (5 bases). CDR1 is LNHDA and CDR2 is SQIVND in the germline V gene (reference sequence). Trimming cost V 4 bases and J 2 bases, with 9 bases left between them. The CDR3 runs 15 residues. The DNA for the CDR3 is TGTGCCAGTAGTACTTCGGAGGCTGGGGCCAACGTCCTGACTTTC. It yields the protein CASSTSEAGANVLTF.

The CDR3 bases are TGTGCCAGCATCCCGGGAGGGCGGAATGAGCAGTTCTTC. It translates to CASIPGGRNEQFF. The chain couples TRBV6-6 to TRBJ2-1; 8 positions match TRBD2. CDR1 and CDR2 (germline): MNHNY, SVGAGI (reference sequence). J gave up 7 bases and V 7 bases, and 6 bases lay outside the gene matches. The CDR3 is 13 residues long.

The rearrangement uses TRBV7-9 and TRBJ2-3, with 11 bases lining up with TRBD2. This CDR3 contains 17 residues. The trim removed 1 base at V and 2 bases at J, leaving 5 bases unmatched. CDR1 and CDR2 from the germline V gene are SEHNR and FQNEAQ (reference sequence). The CDR3 sequence is CASSLGTSGPLTDTQYF. The CDR3 region has the DNA TGTGCCAGCAGCTTAGGGACTAGCGGGCCCCTCACAGATACGCAGTATTTT.

The chain links TRBV7-2 to TRBJ2-1; D gene unclear. V lost 1 base, J lost 8 bases, and 6 bases lay in between. The V gene's germline CDR1 is SGHTA and CDR2 FQGNSA. The CDR3 loop spans 12 amino acids. The CDR3 protein is CASSLDLDEQFF. The CDR3 DNA reads TGTGCCAGCAGCTTAGACTTGGATGAGCAGTTCTTC.

The rearrangement joins TRBV30 to TRBJ1-2; no definite D call. The CDR3 runs 12 residues. Germline V gene lookup returns CDR1 GTSNPN and CDR2 SVGIG (reference sequence). The V end lost 0 bases, the J end lost 7 bases, and 9 bases lay between the germline ends. As DNA, the CDR3 is TGTGCCTGGAGTGTCACGACGGGTGGCTACACCTTC. Encoded protein: CAWSVTTGGYTF.

V and J are TRBV5-1 and TRBJ2-3; possibly TRBD2 for D (5 bases). In germline, CDR1 is SGHRS, CDR2 YFSETQ. The CDR3 totals 15 residues. Trimming pared 5 bases from V and 6 bases from J, leaving 19 bases between. The CDR3 here is CASSPLAGGGDTQYF. CDR3 DNA: TGCGCCAGCAGTCCCCTTGCGGGTGGCGGGGATACGCAGTATTTT.

The chain has TRBV10-3 and TRBJ2-7; D could derive from TRBD1 or TRBD2 (6 bases each). The CDR3 covers 17 residues. Between the trimmed V and J ends, which lost 8 bases and 0 bases, there was a span of 23 bases. Per the germline V gene, CDR1 is ENHRY and CDR2 is SYGVKD. DNA for the CDR3: TGTGCCATCTCGGAGGGGGTGGCGGGACCGAACTCCTACGAGCAGTACTTC. Protein product: CAISEGVAGPNSYEQYF.

This chain connects TRBV6-5 to TRBJ2-3; TRBD1 or TRBD2 may be the D gene (5 bases each). From germline, CDR1 is MNHEY and CDR2 SVGAGI. CDR3 size: 14 residues. The ends were cut back, 2 bases at V and 2 bases at J, with 8 bases in the middle. CDR3 nucleotides: TGTGCCAGCAGTTACAGGGACCTCACAGATACGCAGTATTTT. The encoded protein is CASSYRDLTDTQYF.

This chain uses TRBV9 with TRBJ2-1; 7 bases fit TRBD2. V gave up 0 bases and J gave up 6 bases; unmatched junction bases: 6. The length of the CDR3 is 15 residues. The germline V gene has CDR1 SGDLS and CDR2 YYNGEE. The CDR3 DNA reads TGTGCCAGCAGCGTAGTGGCTAGCGGAGGCAATGAGCAGTTCTTC. It yields the protein CASSVVASGGNEQFF.

This clone was recorded only once. The V and J genes are TRBV5-4 and TRBJ1-1, with unresolved D. The CDR3 runs 14 residues. V dropped 1 base and J dropped 1 base, with 8 bases sitting between them. Germline CDR1 and CDR2: SGHNT and YYREEE (reference sequence). CDR3 nucleotides: TGTGCCAGCAGCTTGAGATTGGGGAACACTGAAGCTTTCTTT. It codes for CASSLRLGNTEAFF.

Regarding this clone: The sample holds other DNA sequences that translate to the same CDR3. The chain recombines TRBV6-5 with TRBJ1-2, with D uncertain. The CDR3 extends over 13 amino acids. The ends were cut back, 6 bases at V and 2 bases at J, with 10 bases in the middle. The germline gives CDR1 MNHEY, CDR2 SVGAGI. The CDR3 region has the DNA TGTGCCAGCAGCTCCGACGGGAACTATGGCTACACCTTC. Its protein product is CASSSDGNYGYTF.

The V and J genes are TRBV30 and TRBJ2-5; tentatively, D is TRBD1 (6 bases). Germline lookup yields CDR1 GTSNPN and CDR2 SVGIG (reference sequence). V lost 0 bases and J 5 bases, leaving 13 bases between the germline ends. This CDR3 is built from 14 residues. The CDR3 sequence is CAWSVGRGIETQYF. CDR3 DNA: TGTGCCTGGAGTGTAGGCAGGGGCATCGAGACCCAGTACTTC. Together with reference TRBV30 and TRBJ2-5, the CDR3 gives the full variable domain: SQTIHQWPATLVQPVGSPLSLECTVEGTSNPNLYWYRQAAGRGLQLLFYSVGIGQISSEVPQNLSASRPQDRQFILSSKKLLLSDSGFYLCAWSVGRGIETQYFGPGTRLLVL.

The chain uses TRBV10-3 and TRBJ2-5, with a possible D match to TRBD1 (6 bases). Germline V gene data show CDR1 as ENHRY and CDR2 as SYGVKD. V lost 8 bases, J lost 0 bases, and 7 bases lay in between. The CDR3 has 12 amino acids. The CDR3 DNA follows: TGTGCCATCGGACAGAACCAAGAGACCCAGTACTTC. The encoded protein is CAIGQNQETQYF.

The genes are TRBV7-2 and TRBJ2-5; D is unresolved. Deletions cut 4 bases from V and 1 base from J, with 7 bases between. This CDR3 is built from 13 residues. Germline CDR1 reads SGHTA; CDR2 reads FQGNSA. The CDR3 DNA reads as TGTGCCAGCAGCTCCGGGCCCCAAGAGACCCAGTACTTC. It is translated as CASSSGPQETQYF.

J is TRBJ2-2 and V is TRBV11-2; no firm D call. Trimming shortened V by 3 bases and J by 4 bases, and 6 bases separated the two germline ends. CDR1 and CDR2 from the germline V gene are SGHAT and FQNNGV. The CDR3 length is 13 residues. Written as DNA, the CDR3 is TGTGCCAGCAGCTTCCGATTCACCGGGGAGCTGTTTTTT. Its protein is CASSFRFTGELFF.

This clone came up once. The chain employs TRBV30 and TRBJ2-2; 7 bases match TRBD1. With V trimmed by 6 bases and J by 5 bases, 15 bases remained unmatched. CDR1 GTSNPN and CDR2 SVGIG come from the germline V gene (reference sequence). The CDR3 has 16 residues. The CDR3 protein is CACPPKGGAGTGELFF. CDR3 nucleotides: TGTGCCTGTCCTCCGAAAGGGGGCGCAGGTACCGGGGAGCTGTTTTTT.

This clone was seen a handful of times. V usage is TRBV7-9 and J usage is TRBJ1-1; D possibly corresponds to TRBD1 (6 bases). V lost 3 bases and J 10 bases, leaving 18 bases between the germline ends. The CDR3 has 14 amino acids. CDR1 and CDR2 (germline): SEHNR, FQNEAQ (reference sequence). Written as DNA, the CDR3 is TGTGCCAGCAGCTTGGACCACAGGGAGCTCGGAGCTTTCTTT. Translating gives CASSLDHRELGAFF.

The CDR3 loop is CASRNWDRAKTQYF. The CDR3 DNA reads as TGTGCCAGCAGGAATTGGGACAGGGCGAAGACCCAGTACTTC. The rearrangement joins TRBV6-5 to TRBJ2-5; 9 bases agree with TRBD1. The CDR3 totals 14 residues. The V and J ends lost 6 bases and 6 bases, in that order; junction bases with no gene match: 8. Germline-derived CDR1 and CDR2 are MNHEY and SVGAGI.

This clone appeared a single time. The chain is built from TRBV5-6 and TRBJ2-3; a possible D gene is TRBD2 (6 bases). Trimming took 0 bases from V and 4 from J, leaving 15 bases between them. CDR3 length equals 16 residues. Germline CDR1 and CDR2: SGHDT and YYEEEE. CDR3 bases: TGTGCCAGCAGCTTGGTGGGCGGGGCCAGAGCAGATACGCAGTATTTT. It yields the protein CASSLVGGARADTQYF.

This chain connects TRBV7-8 to TRBJ2-2; TRBD2 aligns across 12 bases. J was trimmed by 5 bases and V by 2 bases; bases with no gene match: 3. The CDR3 has 16 amino acids. Germline values: CDR1 SGHVS, CDR2 FQNEAQ. The CDR3 region is CASSLLTSGRTGELFF. The CDR3 DNA sequence: TGTGCCAGCAGCTTATTGACTAGCGGGAGAACCGGGGAGCTGTTTTTT.

This chain uses TRBV7-9 with TRBJ2-5; TRBD1 matches at 9 bases. Trimming cost V 4 bases and J 5 bases; bases outside gene matches: 11. The CDR3 has 16 residues. CDR1 is SEHNR, CDR2 FQNEAQ, per germline (reference sequence). The CDR3 spells CASSYPGQGGAETQYF. The CDR3 bases are TGTGCCAGCAGCTACCCGGGACAGGGAGGTGCGGAGACCCAGTACTTC.

This chain joins TRBV5-1 and TRBJ1-2, with 8 bases that match TRBD1. Looked up from germline, CDR1 is SGHRS and CDR2 is YFSETQ. The V and J ends lost 4 bases and 6 bases, in that order; junction bases with no gene match: 8. The CDR3 extends over 14 amino acids. CDR3 DNA sequence: TGCGCCAGCAGCACAAGGACAGGGCGAAATGGCTACACCTTC. Residues: CASSTRTGRNGYTF.

This chain uses TRBV2 with TRBJ2-1, with D hard to call. From germline, CDR1 is SNHLY and CDR2 FYNNEI. This CDR3 is 12 amino acids long. V was shortened by 4 bases and J by 6 bases, with 7 bases between the two germline ends. The CDR3 sequence: CASSATPNEQFF. In nucleotides, the CDR3 is TGTGCCAGCAGTGCGACTCCCAATGAGCAGTTCTTC.

J is TRBJ1-1 and V is TRBV28, with a tentative D call TRBD1 (5 bases). Trimming stripped 8 bases from V and 3 bases from J, with 16 bases between. The CDR3 sequence is 14 residues long. Germline CDR1 reads MDHEN; CDR2 reads SYDVKM. CDR3 amino acids: CASFRGMSDTEAFF. The CDR3 DNA sequence: TGTGCCAGCTTTAGGGGAATGAGTGACACTGAAGCTTTCTTT.

DNA for the CDR3: TGTGCCATCAGTGAAGTAGCGGGAGGCCCGAACACCGGGGAGCTGTTTTTT. The encoded protein is CAISEVAGGPNTGELFF. J is TRBJ2-2 and V is TRBV10-3; 10 bases match TRBD2. V shed 3 bases, J shed 0 bases, and the junction held 4 bases outside the gene matches. This CDR3 has 17 residues. The germline V gene encodes CDR1 ENHRY and CDR2 SYGVKD.

This sequence joins TRBV5-8 and TRBJ2-7, with TRBD1 identical over 7 bases. The J segment lost 2 bases and the V segment lost 3 bases, leaving 8 bases of the junction unmatched. CDR1 and CDR2 (germline): SGHTS, YDEGEE. CDR3 length: 15 amino acids. The chain's CDR3 is CASSSPTGRTYEQYF. The CDR3 DNA follows: TGTGCCAGCAGCTCCCCGACAGGGCGCACCTACGAGCAGTACTTC.